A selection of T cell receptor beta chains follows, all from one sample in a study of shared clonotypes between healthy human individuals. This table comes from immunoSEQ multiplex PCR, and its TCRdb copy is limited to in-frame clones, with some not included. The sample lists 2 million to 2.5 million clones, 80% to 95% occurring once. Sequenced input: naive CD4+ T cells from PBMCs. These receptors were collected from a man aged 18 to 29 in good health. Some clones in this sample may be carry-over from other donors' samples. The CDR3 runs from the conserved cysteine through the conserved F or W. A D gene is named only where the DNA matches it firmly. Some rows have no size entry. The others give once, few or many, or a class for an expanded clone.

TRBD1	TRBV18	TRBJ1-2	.	TGTGCCAGCTCCACGGACAGGGTCTATGGCTACACCTTC	CASSTDRVYGYTF
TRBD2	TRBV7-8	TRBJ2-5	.	TGTGCCAGCAGCCTCGGACTAGCCCAAGAGACCCAGTACTTC	CASSLGLAQETQYF
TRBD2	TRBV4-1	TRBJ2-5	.	TGCGCCAGCAGCCAAGATCCCGTAGCGGGAGGGCGTGAGCAGTACTTC	CASSQDPVAGGREQYF
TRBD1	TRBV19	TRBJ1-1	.	TGTGCCAGTAGTTCGCCTACAGGGGGCTGGGTCGCGAGGAACACTGAAGCTTTCTTT	CASSSPTGGWVARNTEAFF
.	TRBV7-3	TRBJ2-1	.	TGTGCCAGCAGCTCCCAGCGTAGCTCCTACAATGAGCAGTTCTTC	CASSSQRSSYNEQFF
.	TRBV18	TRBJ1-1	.	TGTGCCAGCTCACCAGCCAGTACCACCACTGAAGCTTTCTTT	CASSPASTTTEAFF
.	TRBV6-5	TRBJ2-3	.	TGTGCCAGCAGTTACTCGGGAAGGGATAATACGCAGTATTTT	CASSYSGRDNTQYF
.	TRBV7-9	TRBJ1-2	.	TGTGCCAGCAGCTTAGCCGAGGCAGAGAACTATGGCTACACCTTC	CASSLAEAENYGYTF
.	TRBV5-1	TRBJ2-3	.	TGCGCCAGCAGCTTGGCGCAGGGACCAGATACGCAGTATTTT	CASSLAQGPDTQYF
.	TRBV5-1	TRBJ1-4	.	TGCGCCAGCAGCCCGAGACCTATCAGGGATGAAAAACTGTTTTTT	CASSPRPIRDEKLFF
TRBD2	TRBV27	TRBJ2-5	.	TGTGCCACCGCAGCGGGGTGGACCCAGTACTTC	CATAAGWTQYF
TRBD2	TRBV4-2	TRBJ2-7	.	TGTGCCAGCAGCCGTACTCCCGGGACTAGCGGGGACGAGCAGTACTTC	CASSRTPGTSGDEQYF
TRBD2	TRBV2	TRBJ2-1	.	TGTGCCAGCAGTGAGAGCGGGGGCGAGCAGTTCTTC	CASSESGGEQFF
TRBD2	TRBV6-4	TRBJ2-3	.	TGTGCCAGCAGTCGACTAGCGGGGACTAGCACAGATACGCAGTATTTT	CASSRLAGTSTDTQYF
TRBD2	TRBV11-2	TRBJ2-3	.	TGTGCCAGCACCCCTCTAGCGGGGGCCCCTCAGAGCACGCAGTATTTT	CASTPLAGAPQSTQYF
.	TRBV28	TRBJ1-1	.	TGTGCCAGCAGTGTCCGGACAACTATCGTAGCTTTCTTT	CASSVRTTIVAFF
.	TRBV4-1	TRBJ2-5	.	TGCGCCAGCAGCCATGTCCTGGAGACCCAGTACTTC	CASSHVLETQYF
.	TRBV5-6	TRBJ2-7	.	TGTGCCAGCAGCGAATACAGGGCCCCCTACGAGCAGTACTTC	CASSEYRAPYEQYF
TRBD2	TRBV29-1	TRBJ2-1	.	TGCAGCGTTGAAGTCGGGAGCGGGGATCGATACAATGAGCAGTTCTTC	CSVEVGSGDRYNEQFF
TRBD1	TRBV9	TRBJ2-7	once	TGTGCCAGCAACCAGGGGGCCGGCCCCATGGGAGAGCAGTACTTC	CASNQGAGPMGEQYF
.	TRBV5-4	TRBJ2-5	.	TGTGCCAGCAGCTTGGTCGGCAGTCAAGAGACCCAGTACTTC	CASSLVGSQETQYF
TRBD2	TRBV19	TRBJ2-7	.	TGTGCCAGTAGTATTACTAGCGGGAGATCCTACGAGCAGTACTTC	CASSITSGRSYEQYF
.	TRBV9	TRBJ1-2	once	TGTGCCAGCAGCCCGGGGGAGTCCTATGGCTACACCTTC	CASSPGESYGYTF
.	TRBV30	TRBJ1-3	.	TGTGCCTTACAACCGGCCAGCTCTGGAAACACCATATATTTT	CALQPASSGNTIYF
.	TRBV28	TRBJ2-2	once	TGTGCCAGCAGTTTGGCTAGCGCGTTGGTTTCCGGGGAGCTGTTTTTT	CASSLASALVSGELFF
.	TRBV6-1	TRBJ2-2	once	TGTGCCAGCAGTGTGGGAGCGACGGGGTGGACCGGGGAGCTGTTTTTT	CASSVGATGWTGELFF
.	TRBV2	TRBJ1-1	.	TGTGCCAGCACCCCGAGGCAGGGGCCGAACACTGAAGCTTTCTTT	CASTPRQGPNTEAFF
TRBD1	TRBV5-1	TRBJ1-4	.	TGCGCCAGCAGAGCCCGGGACAGCCCTAATGAAAAACTGTTTTTT	CASRARDSPNEKLFF
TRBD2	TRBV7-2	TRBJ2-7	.	TGTGCCAGCAGCCCCTCGACTAGCGGAGACACCTACGAGCAGTACTTC	CASSPSTSGDTYEQYF
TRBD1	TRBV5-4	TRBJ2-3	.	TGTGCCAGCAGCTGGTACCCCAGGGGGACAGATACGCAGTATTTT	CASSWYPRGTDTQYF
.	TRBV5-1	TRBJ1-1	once	TGCGCCAGCAGCCAAGGCCCGAGTTCGAACACTGAAGCTTTCTTT	CASSQGPSSNTEAFF
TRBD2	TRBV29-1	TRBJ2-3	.	TGCAGCGTCCCCCTAGCGGGAGTTTCAAATACGCAGTATTTT	CSVPLAGVSNTQYF
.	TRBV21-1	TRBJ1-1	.	TGTGCCAGCAGCAATTGGGGCGATCCTATGAACACTGAAGCTTTCTTT	CASSNWGDPMNTEAFF
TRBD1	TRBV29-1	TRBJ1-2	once	TGCAGCGCTTATAGACAGGGAAGAAGCTACACCTTC	CSAYRQGRSYTF
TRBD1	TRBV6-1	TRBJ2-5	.	TGTGCCAGCAGGGACAGGGGGTACCAAGAGACCCAGTACTTC	CASRDRGYQETQYF
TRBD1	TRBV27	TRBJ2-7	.	TGTGCCAGCAGTCCACCAAGTCGACAGGGCCCGGGCGAGCAGTACTTC	CASSPPSRQGPGEQYF
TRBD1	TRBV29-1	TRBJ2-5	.	TGCAGCGTACCTCAGGGGGCCGATTTCGAGACCCAGTACTTC	CSVPQGADFETQYF
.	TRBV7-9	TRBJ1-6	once	TGTGCCAGCAGCTTAGGTCCGGAGGGGACACCCCTCCACTTT	CASSLGPEGTPLHF
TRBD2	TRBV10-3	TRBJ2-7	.	TGTGCCGGTGGGGGGGATGAATACGAGCAGTACTTC	CAGGGDEYEQYF
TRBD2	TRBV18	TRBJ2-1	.	TGTGCCAGCTCACGGCTAGCGGGAGTGAGTAGCTACAATGAGCAGTTCTTC	CASSRLAGVSSYNEQFF
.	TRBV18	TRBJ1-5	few	TGTGCCAGCTCACCACCGGGGTGGGGGAATCAGCCCCAGCATTTT	CASSPPGWGNQPQHF
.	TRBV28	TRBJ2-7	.	TGTGCCAGCAGTTTCAGGGATCCCAGGCACTACGAGCAGTACTTC	CASSFRDPRHYEQYF
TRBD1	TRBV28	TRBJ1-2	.	TGTGCCAGCAGTCTCCCCGCAGGGGGGAACTATGGCTACACCTTC	CASSLPAGGNYGYTF
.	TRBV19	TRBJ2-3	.	TGTGCCAGTAGTTCCCTGGCAGGGATACTCACAGATACGCAGTATTTT	CASSSLAGILTDTQYF
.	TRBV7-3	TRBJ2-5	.	TGTGCCAGCAGCTTAAGGGGTGGGGCGGCACAAGAGACCCAGTACTTC	CASSLRGGAAQETQYF
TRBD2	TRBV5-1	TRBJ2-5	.	TGCGCCAGCAGCTTTAACCTAGCGGGAAGCGAGACCCAGTACTTC	CASSFNLAGSETQYF
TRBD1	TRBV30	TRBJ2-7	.	TGTGCCTGGAGTTGGGACAGGGGAAGGGACGAGCAGTACTTC	CAWSWDRGRDEQYF
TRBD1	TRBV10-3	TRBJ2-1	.	TGTGCCATCAGTCGTGGGGGACAGGGGTCCTACAATGAGCAGTTCTTC	CAISRGGQGSYNEQFF
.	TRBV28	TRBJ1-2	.	TGTGCCAGCAGTTTTGGGGGGGCGCAGATCTATGGCTACACCTTC	CASSFGGAQIYGYTF
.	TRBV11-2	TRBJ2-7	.	TGTGCCAGCAGCTTAGTGACCGGGCCGAACTACGAGCAGTACTTC	CASSLVTGPNYEQYF
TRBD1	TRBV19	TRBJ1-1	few	TGTGCCAGTAGCCCTGGGGACAGGGAACCGAAGAACACTGAAGCTTTCTTT	CASSPGDREPKNTEAFF
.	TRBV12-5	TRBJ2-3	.	TGTGCTAGTGGTTTGTGGGGAGGTCCAGATACGCAGTATTTT	CASGLWGGPDTQYF
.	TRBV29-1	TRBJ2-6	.	TGCAGCGTTGCAGACACTGGGGCCAACGTCCTGACTTTC	CSVADTGANVLTF
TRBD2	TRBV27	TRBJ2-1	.	TGTGCCAGCAGTTTGAGGACTAGCGGGAGAGGGTACAATGAGCAGTTCTTC	CASSLRTSGRGYNEQFF
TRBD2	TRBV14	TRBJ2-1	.	TGTGCCAGTCAACCGAGCGGGGTCTACAATGAGCAGTTCTTC	CASQPSGVYNEQFF
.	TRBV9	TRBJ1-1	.	TGTGCCAGCAGCGCTGCAGGGTTGGGATTGACTGAAGCTTTCTTT	CASSAAGLGLTEAFF
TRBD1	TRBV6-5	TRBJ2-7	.	TGTGCCAGCAGTGGGCGGACAGGGGGCAGCGAGCAGTACTTC	CASSGRTGGSEQYF